The rows below give T cell receptor beta chains drawn from one sample of a study of shared clonotypes between healthy human individuals. TCRdb's table, derived via immunoSEQ multiplex PCR, lists solely in-frame clones and lacks some. This sample has around 2,000,000 clones, with about 95% found just once. The source material was naive CD8+ T cells sorted from blood. The receptors were sampled from a man younger than 35 in good health. CDR3s include the opening cysteine and the closing phenylalanine or tryptophan. The D gene is left open where the match is weak. Not all rows give a size; the values are once, few, many and, for expanded clones, a class.

clone size | J gene | V gene | D gene | CDR3 DNA | CDR3 protein
NA | TRBJ1-2 | TRBV4-1 | NA | TGCGCCAGCAGCCTCCGACAGGATCCCTCGTATTATGGCTACACCTTC | CASSLRQDPSYYGYTF
NA | TRBJ2-5 | TRBV11-2 | TRBD1 | TGTGCCAGCAGCTTAGCAGGGGGAGAGACCCAGTACTTC | CASSLAGGETQYF
NA | TRBJ2-4 | TRBV30 | NA | TGTGCCTGGGGCGGAGGCAGTTTCCTTCAGTACTTC | CAWGGGSFLQYF
NA | TRBJ2-2 | TRBV7-9 | NA | TGTGCCAGCAGCCTGAGTCAGGGTGGCATTCCCGGGGAGCTGTTTTTT | CASSLSQGGIPGELFF
once | TRBJ2-2 | TRBV27 | NA | TGTGCCAGCAGTTTGGCTCAGAAGAACACCGGGGAGCTGTTTTTT | CASSLAQKNTGELFF
NA | TRBJ2-1 | TRBV27 | TRBD1 | TGTGCCAGCAGTTTTGACAGGGTCAATGAGCAGTTCTTC | CASSFDRVNEQFF
NA | TRBJ2-7 | TRBV5-6 | TRBD2 | TGTGCCAGCAGCCCAGCGGGACCGTCCTACGAGCAGTACTTC | CASSPAGPSYEQYF
NA | TRBJ1-2 | TRBV10-2 | NA | TGCGCCAGCACCGCGGGGATCAGTCGTGGCTACACCTTC | CASTAGISRGYTF
NA | TRBJ2-5 | TRBV5-1 | NA | TGCGCCAGCAGCTTGGAGCCCGCACAAGAGACCCAGTACTTC | CASSLEPAQETQYF
NA | TRBJ2-7 | TRBV19 | NA | TGTGCCAGTAGTCCTTGGGGCGGGTACGAGCAGTACTTC | CASSPWGGYEQYF
NA | TRBJ2-3 | TRBV2 | NA | TGTGCCTACTTAACGGTTGGCACAGATACGCAGTATTTT | CAYLTVGTDTQYF
NA | TRBJ1-4 | TRBV27 | NA | TGTGCCAGCAGTTTGGGGGACGGGCTCCCGGAAAAACTGTTTTTT | CASSLGDGLPEKLFF
once | TRBJ1-5 | TRBV27 | NA | TGTGCCAGCAGTTCGTCGGGGGGGGCTTGGGCCGATCAGCCCCAGCATTTT | CASSSSGGAWADQPQHF
NA | TRBJ2-1 | TRBV25-1 | TRBD1 | TGTGCCAGCAGTGGACAGGGGGCCTACAATGAGCAGTTCTTC | CASSGQGAYNEQFF
once | TRBJ2-7 | TRBV11-3 | TRBD1 | TGTGCCAGCACCTTGAGGAGGGACAGGGGCTCCTACGAGCAGTACTTC | CASTLRRDRGSYEQYF
NA | TRBJ2-7 | TRBV4-1 | NA | TGCGCCAGCAGCCAAGATGACGGATCCTCACCATACGAGCAGTACTTC | CASSQDDGSSPYEQYF
NA | TRBJ1-3 | TRBV11-2 | NA | TGTGCCAGCAGCTTAGATCTCGCAACGGGACCTAGAAACACCATATATTTT | CASSLDLATGPRNTIYF
NA | TRBJ1-1 | TRBV7-9 | NA | TGTGCCAGCAGCGCCCCGCAGGTGGGGAACACTGAAGCTTTCTTT | CASSAPQVGNTEAFF
NA | TRBJ1-2 | TRBV5-1 | NA | TGCGCCAGCAGTTCTCCGGGGGATAACTATGGCTACACCTTC | CASSSPGDNYGYTF
once | TRBJ2-5 | TRBV7-3 | NA | TGTGCCAGCAGCCCGACAGGGAACGGAGGGGAGACCCAGTACTTC | CASSPTGNGGETQYF
NA | TRBJ2-5 | TRBV28 | NA | TGTGCCAGCAGTTTATTCGGGGGGCCGGCCCAAGAGACCCAGTACTTC | CASSLFGGPAQETQYF
NA | TRBJ1-1 | TRBV27 | NA | TGTGCCAGCAGTCTTATTGGCGGGGGGACTGAAGCTTTCTTT | CASSLIGGGTEAFF
NA | TRBJ2-1 | TRBV5-4 | NA | TGTGCCAGCAGCTTGGTGGGGACACCCGACAATGAGCAGTTCTTC | CASSLVGTPDNEQFF
NA | TRBJ2-3 | TRBV13 | NA | TGTGCCAGCAGCTCCGGAATGGTGGGGACGGATACGCAGTATTTT | CASSSGMVGTDTQYF
NA | TRBJ2-2 | TRBV9 | TRBD2 | TGTGCCAGCAGCGGTACTAGCGCTCTCACCGGGGAGCTGTTTTTT | CASSGTSALTGELFF
NA | TRBJ2-3 | TRBV2 | TRBD2 | TGTGCCATACCGGGACTAGCGACAGATACGCAGTATTTT | CAIPGLATDTQYF
NA | TRBJ2-7 | TRBV5-6 | NA | TGTGCCAGCAGCTTGATTGGGGCCCCCTACGAGCAGTACTTC | CASSLIGAPYEQYF
NA | TRBJ1-2 | TRBV7-6 | NA | TGTGCCAGCAGCTTAGGAGTAAACTATGGCTACACCTTC | CASSLGVNYGYTF
NA | TRBJ2-5 | TRBV28 | NA | TGTGCCAGCAGTTTCTACTCAAAAGAGACCCAGTACTTC | CASSFYSKETQYF
NA | TRBJ2-1 | TRBV9 | TRBD2 | TGTGCCAGCAGCCCTGTTTCTAGCGGGCCTCAGGATGAGCAGTTCTTC | CASSPVSSGPQDEQFF
NA | TRBJ1-2 | TRBV19 | NA | TGTGCCAGTAGTACTCTTTGGAGCTACACCTTC | CASSTLWSYTF
NA | TRBJ2-1 | TRBV5-4 | TRBD2 | TGTGCCAGCAGCTTGGAACTAGCGGGCTACAATGAGCAGTTCTTC | CASSLELAGYNEQFF
NA | TRBJ1-1 | TRBV7-9 | NA | TGTGCCAGCAGCTCCGCCAGGGGAGAAGCTTTCTTT | CASSSARGEAFF
once | TRBJ1-3 | TRBV7-7 | NA | TGTGCTAGCAGCTTGGGGGGTACTGGTTCTGGAAACACCATATATTTT | CASSLGGTGSGNTIYF
NA | TRBJ1-1 | TRBV7-6 | NA | TGTGCCAGCAGCTTAGCAGGGAGCGGGGAAGCTTTCTTT | CASSLAGSGEAFF
NA | TRBJ1-5 | TRBV6-1 | NA | TGTGCCAGCAGTGAATGGGCGGGCAATCAGCCCCAGCATTTT | CASSEWAGNQPQHF
NA | TRBJ1-2 | TRBV10-3 | NA | TGTGCCATCAGTGAGTCTGGGGGTAGCAACTATGGCTACACCTTC | CAISESGGSNYGYTF
NA | TRBJ2-1 | TRBV9 | TRBD1 | TGTGCCAGCAGTGGTACAGGGGATGAGCAGTTCTTC | CASSGTGDEQFF
NA | TRBJ2-3 | TRBV28 | NA | TGTGCCAGCAGTATGACAGGATGGGGCACAGATACGCAGTATTTT | CASSMTGWGTDTQYF
NA | TRBJ1-1 | TRBV7-9 | NA | TGTGCCAGCAGCCACGGCGGGGGAGACGGCACTGAAGCTTTCTTT | CASSHGGGDGTEAFF
NA | TRBJ1-1 | TRBV9 | NA | TGTGCCAGCAGCGTAACCGGGGGGTCGGCTGAAGCTTTCTTT | CASSVTGGSAEAFF
NA | TRBJ2-2 | TRBV27 | NA | TGTGCCAGCAGTTTCCCCTCTAGCGGGGAGCTGTTTTTT | CASSFPSSGELFF
NA | TRBJ1-2 | TRBV30 | NA | TGTGCCTGGGCTGGAAATGGCTACACCTTC | CAWAGNGYTF
NA | TRBJ1-1 | TRBV6-1 | NA | TGTGCCAGCAGAATACAGGGCATGAACACTGAAGCTTTCTTT | CASRIQGMNTEAFF
NA | TRBJ2-7 | TRBV10-3 | NA | TGTGCCATCAGTGAGGGGGGTGAGCAGTACTTC | CAISEGGEQYF
NA | TRBJ1-2 | TRBV7-9 | NA | TGTGCCAGCAGCTTCGCTACAGGACCTATAACCGGCTACACCTTC | CASSFATGPITGYTF
NA | TRBJ2-7 | TRBV6-6 | NA | TGTGCCAGCAGCAAAGGACAGACGCCCTCCTACGAGCAGTACTTC | CASSKGQTPSYEQYF
once | TRBJ1-4 | TRBV28 | NA | TGTGCCAGCAGTTTCCCCTTCCGGGGCCCAACTAATGAAAAACTGTTTTTT | CASSFPFRGPTNEKLFF
NA | TRBJ1-3 | TRBV2 | NA | TGTGCCAGCCTCGAGAACCTCTCTGGAAACACCATATATTTT | CASLENLSGNTIYF
once | TRBJ2-6 | TRBV7-2 | TRBD2 | TGTGCCAGCAGCCCCGCGGCGGGAGGGCATGGGGCCAACGTCCTGACTTTC | CASSPAAGGHGANVLTF
NA | TRBJ2-7 | TRBV4-1 | NA | TGCGCCAGCAGCCAGCGGGACGGTGAAAGCTCCTACGAGCAGTACTTC | CASSQRDGESSYEQYF
NA | TRBJ2-3 | TRBV14 | TRBD2 | TGTGCCAGCAGCCAAGAAGGGGGACTAGCGCAGTATTTT | CASSQEGGLAQYF
once | TRBJ2-1 | TRBV11-2 | NA | TGTGCCAGCAGCTTAGTGGGACACTACAATGAGCAGTTCTTC | CASSLVGHYNEQFF
NA | TRBJ2-7 | TRBV25-1 | TRBD1 | TGTGCCAGCAGTGAAGGTGGACAGGGGTCCTACGAGCAGTACTTC | CASSEGGQGSYEQYF
NA | TRBJ1-5 | TRBV5-1 | NA | TGCGCCAGCAGCTTGGCCATAAGGGCGGATAGCAATCAGCCCCAGCATTTT | CASSLAIRADSNQPQHF